This record covers a single TCR beta chain. The data were obtained in a study of blood T cell repertoires in COVID-19. The wider study: Donors in the United States, Italy and Spain gave samples during acute or convalescent COVID-19. From T cells, B-cell-depleted T cells, or PBMCs came the material, which was cDNA or gDNA.

CDR3 length: 15 residues. CDR1 is SGHTA and CDR2 is FQGNSA in the germline V gene. The V gene end was trimmed by 3 bases and the J gene end by 8 bases; junction bases not matched to a gene: 3. Original analysis: Amplification with reference gene primers provided the estimates of nucleated cell counts. The repertoire was sequenced with immunoSEQ multiplex PCR; TCRdb's copy has only in-frame clones and lacks some. V and J calls and clone size are those listed in that table; D and trimming were worked out from the DNA. The repertoire has 130,000 or so clones, approximately 84% of them found once; the top ten carry around 13%.

Sequencing used peripheral blood. This rearrangement joins TRBV7-2 to TRBJ2-5, with 16 nucleotides matching TRBD2. The sequence derives from a human donor in a cohort sampled during active COVID-19. CDR3 protein: CASSLGTSGGATQYF. The CDR3 region has the DNA TGTGCCAGCAGCTTGGGGACTAGCGGGGGGGCAACCCAGTACTTC.